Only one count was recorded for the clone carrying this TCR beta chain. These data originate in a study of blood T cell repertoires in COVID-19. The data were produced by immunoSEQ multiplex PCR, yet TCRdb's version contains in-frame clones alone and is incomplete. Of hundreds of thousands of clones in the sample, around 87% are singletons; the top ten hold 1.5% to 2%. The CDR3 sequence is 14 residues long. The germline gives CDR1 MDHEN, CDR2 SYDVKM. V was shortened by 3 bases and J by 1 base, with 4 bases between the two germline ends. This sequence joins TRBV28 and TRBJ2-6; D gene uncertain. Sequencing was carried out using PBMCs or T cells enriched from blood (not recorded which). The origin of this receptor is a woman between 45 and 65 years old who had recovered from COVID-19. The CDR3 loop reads CASSFTSGANVLTF. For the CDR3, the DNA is TGTGCCAGCAGTTTTACTTCTGGGGCCAACGTCCTGACTTTC.